Listed below are T cell receptor beta chains from one sample, sequenced in a study of CD4 T cells in relation to SARS-CoV-2 and coronaviruses. Sequenced by immunoSEQ multiplex PCR; TCRdb stores in-frame clones only, minus some. The sample shows tens of thousands of clones, more than 65% of them seen only once. Their antigens remain unidentified. Sequenced: CD4+ T cells from PBMCs, cultured in vitro. These receptors were obtained from a human donor in good health. CDR3s include the opening cysteine and the closing phenylalanine or tryptophan. A D gene is named only where the DNA matches it firmly. Size is stated for part of the rows, as once, few or many counts, or as a class when the clone is expanded.

V gene	clone size	J gene	D gene	CDR3 protein	CDR3 DNA
TRBV10-1	.	TRBJ2-2	.	CASSGGWTGELFF	TGCGCCAGCAGTGGGGGCTGGACCGGGGAGCTGTTTTTT
TRBV10-3	.	TRBJ2-1	TRBD1	CAISRQGIENEQFF	TGTGCCATCAGTCGACAGGGAATCGAGAATGAGCAGTTCTTC
TRBV5-1	.	TRBJ1-1	.	CASSLAPQEMNTEAFF	TGCGCCAGCAGCTTGGCCCCTCAGGAAATGAACACTGAAGCTTTCTTT
TRBV6-5	.	TRBJ2-3	TRBD1	CASSYRDRNTDTQYF	TGTGCCAGCAGTTACCGGGACAGAAACACAGATACGCAGTATTTT
TRBV6-1	few	TRBJ1-3	.	CASSEAEPSGNTIYF	TGTGCCAGCAGTGAAGCAGAACCCTCTGGAAACACCATATATTTT
TRBV6-5	few	TRBJ1-1	.	CASNLRTAAFF	TGTGCCAGCAATCTAAGGACAGCAGCTTTCTTT
TRBV24-1	.	TRBJ1-1	.	CATSDNNRAEAFF	TGTGCCACCAGTGACAACAACAGGGCCGAAGCTTTCTTT
TRBV18	.	TRBJ1-3	.	CASSLPMGDTIYF	TGTGCCAGCTCCCTCCCCATGGGGGATACCATATATTTT
TRBV7-9	once	TRBJ2-1	TRBD1	CASSAQRDRSYNEQFF	TGTGCCAGCAGCGCACAAAGGGACAGGAGTTACAATGAGCAGTTCTTC
TRBV14	.	TRBJ1-6	.	CASSQDSRLENSPLHF	TGTGCCAGCAGCCAAGATTCAAGGCTCGAAAATTCACCCCTCCACTTT
TRBV9	.	TRBJ1-2	TRBD1	CASSASGQGAGYTF	TGTGCCAGCAGCGCTTCTGGACAGGGGGCTGGCTACACCTTC
TRBV19	.	TRBJ2-7	.	CASSIIGQYF	TGTGCCAGTAGTATTATCGGGCAGTACTTC
TRBV6-5	.	TRBJ2-3	.	CATNSGVRTDTQYF	TGTGCCACCAACTCAGGGGTTAGGACAGATACGCAGTATTTT
TRBV19	.	TRBJ2-1	.	CASTTLATSYNEQFF	TGTGCCAGTACTACTCTAGCGACCTCCTACAATGAGCAGTTCTTC
TRBV11-1	.	TRBJ2-7	.	CASSLVQAPSYEQYF	TGTGCCAGCAGCTTAGTTCAGGCCCCCTCCTACGAGCAGTACTTC
TRBV7-3	.	TRBJ2-3	TRBD2	CASSPTSGRALNTQYF	TGTGCCAGCAGCCCGACTAGCGGGAGGGCGCTTAATACGCAGTATTTT
TRBV6-5	.	TRBJ2-2	TRBD2	CASRVTSGSPGELFF	TGTGCCAGCAGGGTGACTAGCGGGAGTCCCGGGGAGCTGTTTTTT
TRBV29-1	.	TRBJ2-2	.	CSVEMRQNTGELFF	TGCAGCGTTGAAATGAGACAGAACACCGGGGAGCTGTTTTTT
TRBV3-1/TRBV3-2	.	TRBJ2-5	TRBD2	CASSPVATSAYQETQYF	TGTGCCAGCAGCCCCGTGGCAACTAGCGCTTACCAAGAGACCCAGTACTTC
TRBV5-1	.	TRBJ1-2	TRBD1	CASSSGGADYGYTF	TGCGCCAGCAGTTCAGGGGGCGCCGACTATGGCTACACCTTC
TRBV18	.	TRBJ2-1	.	CASSRMTGSSYNEQFF	TGTGCCAGCTCACGAATGACAGGCAGCTCCTACAATGAGCAGTTCTTC
TRBV19	.	TRBJ1-3	.	CASSTYSTISGNTIYF	TGTGCCAGTAGTACTTACAGCACCATCTCTGGAAACACCATATATTTT
TRBV3-1/TRBV3-2	.	TRBJ2-2	.	CASSQNSGTGELFF	TGTGCCAGCAGCCAAAACTCAGGGACCGGGGAGCTGTTTTTT
TRBV30	.	TRBJ2-7	.	CAWRRSSGPSYEQYF	TGTGCCTGGAGACGATCAAGCGGACCTTCCTACGAGCAGTACTTC
TRBV25-1	.	TRBJ2-7	TRBD2	CASRGLAGGEQYF	TGTGCCAGCCGGGGACTAGCGGGAGGAGAGCAGTACTTC
TRBV6-1	.	TRBJ1-1	TRBD1	CASSDFRDSLRHTEAFF	TGTGCCAGCAGTGATTTTCGGGACAGTCTTCGTCACACTGAAGCTTTCTTT
TRBV30	once	TRBJ2-7	.	CASKGSYEQYF	TGTGCCTCCAAAGGAAGCTACGAGCAGTACTTC
TRBV4-1	few	TRBJ2-7	TRBD1	CASSHVRGLEVGEQYF	TGCGCCAGCAGCCACGTAAGGGGGCTAGAGGTTGGCGAGCAGTACTTC
TRBV7-9	.	TRBJ2-7	TRBD2	CASSRETSVWGEQYF	TGTGCCAGCTCCCGGGAGACTAGCGTTTGGGGCGAGCAGTACTTC
TRBV6-5	.	TRBJ2-5	.	CASSYLETQYF	TGTGCCAGCAGTTACTTAGAGACCCAGTACTTC
TRBV3-1/TRBV3-2	.	TRBJ2-1	.	CASSHLASYNEQFF	TGTGCCAGCAGCCATCTGGCGTCCTACAATGAGCAGTTCTTC
TRBV30	.	TRBJ1-6	.	CAWSVRNGSSYNSPLHF	TGTGCCTGGAGTGTACGGAACGGCAGCTCCTATAATTCACCCCTCCACTTT
TRBV2	.	TRBJ2-7	TRBD2	CASSGLAGGRKYF	TGTGCCAGCAGCGGACTAGCGGGAGGGCGTAAGTACTTC
TRBV7-3	.	TRBJ2-5	TRBD2	CASSPGLQETQYF	TGTGCCAGCAGCCCGGGACTACAAGAGACCCAGTACTTC
TRBV7-9	.	TRBJ2-7	TRBD1	CATRRQGDSYEQYF	TGTGCCACCAGAAGACAGGGAGACTCCTACGAGCAGTACTTC
TRBV5-1	.	TRBJ1-6	.	CASGSGTDSPLHF	TGCGCCAGCGGATCAGGGACCGACTCACCCCTCCACTTT
TRBV5-5	.	TRBJ2-2	TRBD2	CASSWTSSGELFF	TGTGCCAGCAGCTGGACTAGTTCCGGGGAGCTGTTTTTT
TRBV21-1	.	TRBJ1-2	.	CASRDRDVYGYTF	TGTGCCAGCAGAGACAGGGACGTCTATGGCTACACCTTC